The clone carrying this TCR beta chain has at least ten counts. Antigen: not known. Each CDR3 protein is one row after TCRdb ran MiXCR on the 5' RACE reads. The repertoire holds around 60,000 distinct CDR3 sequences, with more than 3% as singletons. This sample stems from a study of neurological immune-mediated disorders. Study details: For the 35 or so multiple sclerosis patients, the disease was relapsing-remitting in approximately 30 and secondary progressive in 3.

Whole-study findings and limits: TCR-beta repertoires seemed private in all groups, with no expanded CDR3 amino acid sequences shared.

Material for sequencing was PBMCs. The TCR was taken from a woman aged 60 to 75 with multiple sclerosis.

The CDR3 sequence: CSAREGRKNYGYTF. The DNA of the CDR3 is TGCAGTGCTAGAGAGGGACGGAAAAACTATGGCTACACCTTC. This chain links TRBV20-1 with TRBJ1-2, with a possible D match to TRBD1 (5 bases). V lost 0 bases to trimming and J lost 2 bases, with 10 bases between them. The CDR3 sequence is 14 residues long. The germline V gene has CDR1 DFQATT and CDR2 SNEGSKA (reference sequence).